One and the same sample provided the 19 T cell receptor beta chains below, sequenced in a study of PD-L1 blockade in urothelial cancer. Only in-frame clones appear in the TCRdb table, and some are missing; sequencing was by immunoSEQ multiplex PCR. The sample consists of about 56,000 clones, more than 70% of them appearing once. Sequenced here: PBMCs, sampled around atezolizumab (anti-PD-L1) treatment. Receptors originate from a man aged 50 to 60 with urothelial cancer.

The J gene is TRBJ2-7, the V gene TRBV19; TRBD1 is a possible D gene (5 bases). Germline values: CDR1 LNHDA, CDR2 SQIVND (reference sequence). Trimming stripped 3 bases from V and 6 bases from J, with 18 bases between. This CDR3 is built from 15 residues. CDR3 sequence reads: CASSMKQAGTGEQYF. CDR3 bases: TGTGCCAGTAGTATGAAGCAGGCCGGCACAGGCGAGCAGTACTTC.

The table lists this clone with a few counts. V and J are TRBV9 and TRBJ2-1, with 7 bases matching TRBD2. Germline assignment: CDR1 SGDLS and CDR2 YYNGEE. The J segment lost 2 bases and the V segment lost 2 bases, leaving 4 bases of the junction unmatched. CDR3 length: 15 residues. CDR3 coding DNA: TGTGCCAGCAGCGTGAGCGGGAATACCTACAATGAGCAGTTCTTC. Translating gives CASSVSGNTYNEQFF.

The chain joins TRBV27 to TRBJ2-7, with TRBD1 identical over 9 bases. This CDR3 comprises 14 residues. J lost 2 bases, V lost 2 bases, and 1 base had no gene match. CDR1 is MNHEY, CDR2 SMNVEV, per germline (reference sequence). The chain's CDR3 is CASSLRQGAYEQYF. CDR3 nucleotide sequence: TGTGCCAGCAGTTTAAGACAGGGGGCCTACGAGCAGTACTTC.

V gene TRBV10-3 combines with J gene TRBJ1-2; maybe TRBD1 (5 bases). The CDR3 spans 15 residues. Germline V gene lookup returns CDR1 ENHRY and CDR2 SYGVKD. V was trimmed by 2 bases and J by 1 base, leaving 11 bases between them. CDR3 protein: CAISEPTTVNYGYTF. CDR3 in DNA: TGTGCCATCAGTGAGCCGACGACAGTTAACTATGGCTACACCTTC.

The chain is built from TRBV11-3 and TRBJ2-7, with 8 bases fitting TRBD2. The CDR3 is made up of 15 amino acids. From germline, CDR1 is SGHNT and CDR2 YENEEA. J was trimmed by 3 bases and V by 0 bases; bases with no gene match: 4. Here the CDR3 reads CASSLELADNYEQYF. The DNA of the CDR3 is TGTGCCAGCAGCTTAGAACTAGCGGATAACTACGAGCAGTACTTC.

This clone has just a few counts. The chain links TRBV4-1 to TRBJ1-1; unclear D gene. V lost 1 base, J lost 7 bases, and 10 bases lay in between. CDR3 length: 13 residues. Germline loops: CDR1 MGHRA, CDR2 YSYEKL. Written as DNA, the CDR3 is TGCGCCAGCAGCCAAGGGGCAGCTTTTGAAGCTTTCTTT. It is translated as CASSQGAAFEAFF.

The chain has TRBV5-1 and TRBJ2-5, with 8 bases that match TRBD2. The trim removed 4 bases at V and 2 bases at J, leaving 1 base unmatched. The CDR3 contains 13 residues. Germline lookup yields CDR1 SGHRS and CDR2 YFSETQ. For the CDR3, the DNA is TGCGCCAGCAGCACGGGAGGGCAAGAGACCCAGTACTTC. This codes for CASSTGGQETQYF.

The V gene is TRBV5-1, the J gene TRBJ2-3; no reliable D call. With 0 bases removed from V and 0 bases from J, the gap between germline ends came to 11 bases. CDR3 length equals 16 residues. CDR1 SGHRS and CDR2 YFSETQ come from the germline V gene. CDR3 DNA: TGCGCCAGCAGCTTGGACAGACGTACTAGCACAGATACGCAGTATTTT. Encoded protein: CASSLDRRTSTDTQYF.

This clone has more than one count but fewer than ten. The rearrangement uses TRBV18 and TRBJ1-6, with 7 bases that match TRBD1. CDR1 and CDR2 from the germline V gene are KGHSH and LQKENI. This CDR3 contains 15 residues. After removal of 0 bases from V and 5 bases from J, the junction contained 1 base not matched to a gene. Here the CDR3 reads CASSPPQGDNSPLHF. The CDR3 DNA sequence: TGTGCCAGCTCACCACCCCAGGGGGATAATTCACCCCTCCACTTT.

J is TRBJ1-2 and V is TRBV7-6; D is unresolved. V lost 4 bases, J lost 10 bases, and 13 bases lay in between. This CDR3 region has 12 residues. Germline loops: CDR1 SGHVS, CDR2 FNYEAQ. In DNA, the CDR3 is TGTGCCAGCAGCTCCATACCGGGATACTACACCTTC. Translation gives CASSSIPGYYTF. Full variable domain (remainder filled in from reference TRBV7-6 and TRBJ1-2): GAGVSQSPRYKVTKRGQDVALRCDPISGHVSLYWYRQALGQGPEFLTYFNYEAQQDKSGLPNDRFSAERPEGSISTLTIQRTEQRDSAMYRCASSSIPGYYTFGSGTRLTVV.

J is TRBJ2-2 and V is TRBV2; 14 bases align to TRBD2. From germline, CDR1 is SNHLY and CDR2 FYNNEI. This CDR3 has 18 residues. V shed 6 bases and J 6 bases; nucleotides not matched to a gene: 12. The CDR3 bases are TGTGCCAGCAGGGATAGACTAGCGGGAGGGCCGAAATCCGGGGAGCTGTTTTTT. This translates into CASRDRLAGGPKSGELFF.

The sample holds a few counts of this clone. The rearrangement uses TRBV6-5 and TRBJ2-4; 8 bases are a match to TRBD2. Germline V gene sequence: CDR1 MNHEY, CDR2 SVGAGI. V dropped 4 bases and J dropped 8; count of bases not matched to a gene: 10. CDR3 length equals 15 residues. CDR3 protein: CASSSPGRGVYIQYF. In DNA, the CDR3 is TGTGCCAGCAGTTCACCCGGGAGGGGAGTATACATTCAGTACTTC.

V and J are TRBV5-1 and TRBJ1-5; TRBD1 might be the D (5 bases). This CDR3 spans 15 amino acids. Trimming removed 0 bases at V and 5 bases at J, with 12 bases between. Looked up from germline, CDR1 is SGHRS and CDR2 is YFSETQ. As DNA, the CDR3 is TGCGCCAGCAGCTTGGCCGGGGGGGACGATCAGCCCCAGCATTTT. Amino acids: CASSLAGGDDQPQHF.

This chain joins TRBV9 and TRBJ2-2; 7 bases agree with TRBD1. The CDR3 sequence is 15 residues long. CDR1 and CDR2 from the germline V gene are SGDLS and YYNGEE. Unmatched junction bases numbered 7, after V lost 4 bases and J lost 4 bases. The CDR3 bases are TGTGCCAGCAGCCCTCGACAGGGTGGCACCGGGGAGCTGTTTTTT. It specifies CASSPRQGGTGELFF.

The chain links TRBV29-1 to TRBJ2-4; 9 bases align to TRBD1. The V segment lost 7 bases and the J segment 6 bases; nucleotides outside the gene matches: 4. Looked up from germline, CDR1 is SQVTM and CDR2 is ANQGSEA. The CDR3 consists of 12 residues. CDR3 nucleotides: TGCAGCGCTACAGGGGGCGGAAACATTCAGTACTTC. Amino acids: CSATGGGNIQYF.

The chain uses TRBV29-1 and TRBJ2-7; 7 nucleotides agree with TRBD2. The ends lost 3 bases at V and 3 bases at J; junction bases unmatched: 5. Germline values: CDR1 SQVTM, CDR2 ANQGSEA. The CDR3 consists of 13 residues. The CDR3 protein is CSVDRPGGYEQYF. In DNA form, the CDR3 reads TGCAGCGTTGATAGACCGGGAGGCTACGAGCAGTACTTC.

V and J are TRBV6-1 and TRBJ1-4, with 8 bases lining up with TRBD1. The V gene end was trimmed by 0 bases and the J gene end by 1 base; junction bases not matched to a gene: 4. Germline CDR1 is MNHNS and CDR2 is SASEGT. The CDR3 loop spans 17 amino acids. The CDR3 region is CASSEAGQGITNEKLFF. In nucleotides, the CDR3 is TGTGCCAGCAGTGAAGCAGGACAGGGCATAACTAATGAAAAACTGTTTTTT.

The genes are TRBV28 and TRBJ2-7, with 8 nucleotides matching TRBD1. V dropped 10 bases and J dropped 5; count of bases not matched to a gene: 10. CDR3 size: 13 residues. Germline values: CDR1 MDHEN, CDR2 SYDVKM. CDR3 bases: TGTGCCACGTTGACAGGGGTCGGGAACGAGCAGTACTTC. The encoded protein is CATLTGVGNEQYF.

The J gene is TRBJ2-3, the V gene TRBV19; TRBD1 is a possible D gene (6 bases). CDR3 length: 15 amino acids. The ends were cut back, 6 bases at V and 0 bases at J, with 13 bases in the middle. CDR1 is LNHDA, CDR2 SQIVND, per germline (reference sequence). The CDR3 here is CASRGTSHSTDTQYF. Written as DNA, the CDR3 is TGTGCCAGTAGGGGGACATCACATAGCACAGATACGCAGTATTTT.